These 25 T cell receptor beta chains came from one sample sequenced in a study of T cell responses to AZD1222 COVID-19 vaccine. Generated by immunoSEQ multiplex PCR, the TCRdb table keeps only in-frame clones and is missing some. The repertoire consists of roughly 84,000 clones, with approximately 83% occurring once and the leading ten covering around 10%. This specimen consisted of peripheral blood, obtained 28 days after the second AZD1222 dose. The source of these receptors is an adult who received the AZD1222 COVID-19 vaccine.

The rearrangement links TRBV6-2 or TRBV6-3 to TRBJ2-3; a weak D match, TRBD2 (5 bases). V dropped 1 base and J dropped 0 bases, with 17 bases sitting between them. The CDR3 consists of 18 residues. From germline, CDR1 is MNHEY and CDR2 SVGEGT. The CDR3 DNA reads TGTGCCAGCAGTTACTTACCCTCGAGGGCCGGCAGCACAGATACGCAGTATTTT. Protein sequence: CASSYLPSRAGSTDTQYF.

This clone came up a few times. The chain joins TRBV4-1 to TRBJ2-5, with D unclear. This CDR3 has 13 amino acids. Trimming stripped 1 base from V and 5 bases from J, with 8 bases between. In germline, CDR1 is MGHRA, CDR2 YSYEKL. CDR3 sequence: CASSQGPRETQYF. DNA for the CDR3: TGCGCCAGCAGCCAAGGTCCCCGGGAGACCCAGTACTTC.

The CDR3 is CASSPQGSGNTIYF. For the CDR3, the DNA is TGTGCCAGCTCACCGCAGGGCTCTGGAAACACCATATATTTT. V and J are TRBV18 and TRBJ1-3; possibly TRBD1 for D (5 bases). V shed 3 bases and J shed 0 bases, with 6 bases lying between them. The germline CDR1 and CDR2 sequences are KGHSH and LQKENI. The CDR3 has 14 amino acids.

This clone was seen only once. The rearrangement links TRBV6-5 to TRBJ1-2; the match to TRBD1 covers 7 bases. With V trimmed by 1 base and J by 5 bases, 7 bases remained unmatched. The CDR3 runs 15 residues. The germline gives CDR1 MNHEY, CDR2 SVGAGI. The CDR3 reads CASSYYRGTDYGYTF. The CDR3 region has the DNA TGTGCCAGCAGTTACTACAGGGGTACGGATTATGGCTACACCTTC.

This clone came up a few times. The V call is TRBV12-3 or TRBV12-4, the J call TRBJ2-2; D is undetermined. The CDR3 length is 11 residues. V was cut by 6 bases and J by 7 bases, with 6 bases left in between. Here the CDR3 DNA reads TGTGCCAGCAGCCCCGGCGGGGAGCTGTTTTTT. Its protein is CASSPGGELFF.

The rearrangement uses TRBV28 and TRBJ1-3; 10 bases align to TRBD1. Trimming at V came to 4 bases and at J to 0 bases, leaving 6 bases not matched to a gene. The CDR3 contains 17 residues. Germline V CDR1 and CDR2: MDHEN, SYDVKM. The CDR3 DNA is TGTGCCAGCAGTTCTCCGGGACAGGGGCCCTCTGGAAACACCATATATTTT. Translated, it gives CASSSPGQGPSGNTIYF. Drawing the rest from reference TRBV28 and TRBJ1-3, the complete variable domain is DVKVTQSSRYLVKRTGEKVFLECVQDMDHENMFWYRQDPGLGLRLIYFSYDVKMKEKGDIPEGYSVSREKKERFSLILESASTNQTSMYLCASSSPGQGPSGNTIYFGEGSWLTVV.

This clone was seen more than once but under ten times. V is TRBV2 and J is TRBJ1-5; 7 nucleotides line up with TRBD1. The CDR3 is 15 residues long. CDR1 and CDR2 from the germline V gene are SNHLY and FYNNEI. Unmatched junction bases numbered 10, after V lost 6 bases and J lost 5 bases. The CDR3 loop reads CASRDGQAGYQPQHF. The CDR3 bases are TGTGCCAGCAGAGACGGACAGGCCGGGTATCAGCCCCAGCATTTT.

The J gene is TRBJ1-1, the V gene TRBV5-6; possible D gene TRBD1, 6 bases. The CDR3 loop spans 16 amino acids. Germline-derived CDR1 and CDR2 are SGHDT and YYEEEE. Trimming took 1 base from V and 0 from J, leaving 13 bases between them. Here the CDR3 reads CASSLHDRTLNTEAFF. CDR3 DNA sequence: TGTGCCAGCAGCTTGCATGACAGGACCCTGAACACTGAAGCTTTCTTT.

V and J are TRBV9 and TRBJ1-5, with unresolved D. Germline loops: CDR1 SGDLS, CDR2 YYNGEE. This CDR3 comprises 15 residues. The ends were cut back, 0 bases at V and 4 bases at J, with 11 bases in the middle. The CDR3 DNA sequence: TGTGCCAGCAGCGTAGATTGGTCAGTTAATCAGCCCCAGCATTTT. This translates into CASSVDWSVNQPQHF.

The chain carries TRBV5-1 and TRBJ2-2; D call uncertain. CDR3 length: 16 amino acids. Germline V CDR1 and CDR2: SGHRS, YFSETQ. V gave up 0 bases and J gave up 5 bases, with 14 bases separating them. The CDR3 here is CASSLEAGRQTGELFF. The CDR3 DNA reads TGCGCCAGCAGCTTGGAAGCAGGACGACAAACCGGGGAGCTGTTTTTT.

J is TRBJ1-1 and V is TRBV30; D remains ambiguous. The CDR3 has 12 residues. Trimming took 0 bases from V and 4 from J, leaving 6 bases between them. Looked up from germline, CDR1 is GTSNPN and CDR2 is SVGIG (reference sequence). This CDR3 reads CAWSVGSTEAFF. DNA for the CDR3: TGTGCCTGGAGTGTGGGGTCCACTGAAGCTTTCTTT. Variable domain in full (rest from reference TRBV30 and TRBJ1-1): SQTIHQWPATLVQPVGSPLSLECTVEGTSNPNLYWYRQAAGRGLQLLFYSVGIGQISSEVPQNLSASRPQDRQFILSSKKLLLSDSGFYLCAWSVGSTEAFFGQGTRLTVV.

In this sample, this clone turned up once. The V gene is TRBV28, the J gene TRBJ2-7; 10 bases fit TRBD2. Germline CDR1 and CDR2: MDHEN and SYDVKM. The V segment lost 5 bases and the J segment 2 bases; nucleotides outside the gene matches: 15. The CDR3 contains 18 residues. The CDR3 DNA reads as TGTGCCAGCAGTCATCTAGCGGGAGCGGGGGTTGGGGCCTACGAGCAGTACTTC. Its protein product is CASSHLAGAGVGAYEQYF.

The chain carries TRBV3-1 (or the pseudogene TRBV3-2) and TRBJ2-3; possibly TRBD1 for D (6 bases). Germline CDR1 is LGHDT and CDR2 is YNNKEL (reference sequence). V was shortened by 4 bases and J by 1 base, with 9 bases between the two germline ends. The CDR3 spans 14 residues. The CDR3 DNA is TGTGCCAGCAGCCCCCGGACAGGCACAGATACGCAGTATTTT. Amino acid sequence: CASSPRTGTDTQYF.

The V call is TRBV5-6, the J call TRBJ1-1; 8 nucleotides align to TRBD1. Per germline, CDR1 SGHDT and CDR2 YYEEEE. V lost 1 base, J lost 1 base, and 6 bases stayed unmatched. This CDR3 has 16 residues. The CDR3 is CASSLIGTGKNTEAFF. The DNA of the CDR3 is TGTGCCAGCAGCTTGATTGGGACAGGAAAGAACACTGAAGCTTTCTTT.

The chain combines TRBV11-2 with TRBJ1-5; 7 nucleotides line up with TRBD1. The CDR3 spans 15 residues. The J segment lost 6 bases and the V segment lost 1 base, leaving 6 bases of the junction unmatched. Germline loops: CDR1 SGHAT, CDR2 FQNNGV. CDR3 sequence reads: CASSLVAGGVQPQHF. The CDR3 nucleotides are TGTGCCAGCAGCTTAGTGGCAGGGGGAGTTCAGCCCCAGCATTTT.

This chain connects TRBV18 to TRBJ1-2; D gene ambiguous. The CDR3 runs 16 residues. Per germline, CDR1 KGHSH and CDR2 LQKENI. Trimming took 3 bases from V and 5 from J, leaving 19 bases between them. Here the CDR3 DNA reads TGTGCCAGCTCACCTCTGACCAACACGGGCGGATATGGCTACACCTTC. Translation gives CASSPLTNTGGYGYTF.

The CDR3 here is CASSYSDRAEKLFF. DNA for the CDR3: TGTGCCAGCAGTTACTCAGACCGGGCCGAAAAACTGTTTTTT. This sequence joins TRBV6-5 and TRBJ1-4, with no clear D. Germline CDR1 is MNHEY and CDR2 is SVGAGI. V was shortened by 0 bases and J by 8 bases, with 10 bases between the two germline ends. This CDR3 region has 14 residues.

The chain has TRBV7-9 and TRBJ2-7; 7 bases are shared with TRBD1. The germline V gene encodes CDR1 SEHNR and CDR2 FQNEAQ (reference sequence). The J segment lost 1 base and the V segment lost 4 bases, leaving 10 bases of the junction unmatched. The CDR3 is 16 residues long. The DNA of the CDR3 is TGTGCCAGCAGCTCGGCCGGGACAGCGGATTCCTACGAGCAGTACGTC. Amino acid sequence: CASSSAGTADSYEQYV.

The chain joins TRBV5-1 to TRBJ2-7; perhaps D is TRBD1 or TRBD2 (5 bases each). The length of the CDR3 is 16 residues. CDR1 SGHRS and CDR2 YFSETQ come from the germline V gene. Trimming took off 3 bases at V and 0 bases at J, with 16 bases between the two ends. The CDR3 loop is CASSWGTFDSSYEQYF. The CDR3 nucleotides read TGCGCCAGCAGCTGGGGGACGTTTGACAGCTCCTACGAGCAGTACTTC.

The genes are TRBV14 and TRBJ1-4; D not certain. The V and J ends lost 3 bases and 3 bases respectively, with 5 bases between them. The germline V gene encodes CDR1 SGHDN and CDR2 FVKESK. There are 13 residues in the CDR3. The CDR3 sequence: CASSQLPNEKLFF. CDR3 coding DNA: TGTGCCAGCAGCCAGTTACCTAATGAAAAACTGTTTTTT.

This clone was detected ten times or more. This chain connects TRBV10-3 to TRBJ2-1; D perhaps matches TRBD1 (7 bases). Germline V gene sequence: CDR1 ENHRY, CDR2 SYGVKD. V shed 11 bases and J shed 7 bases, with 21 bases lying between them. The CDR3 spans 14 residues. In nucleotides, the CDR3 is TGTGCCGCCCGTCAGGAGCAGGGGGGAAATGAGCAGTTCTTC. It encodes CAARQEQGGNEQFF.

The rearrangement uses TRBV6-5 and TRBJ1-1, with no clear D. The CDR3 length is 14 residues. CDR1 is MNHEY, CDR2 SVGAGI, per germline. V lost 5 bases, J lost 3 bases, and 13 bases lay in between. In DNA, the CDR3 is TGTGCCAGCAGTCTGTTTATCTCGGACACTGAAGCTTTCTTT. This gives the protein CASSLFISDTEAFF.

V usage is TRBV6-2 or TRBV6-3 and J usage is TRBJ2-7; 12 bases line up with TRBD2. This CDR3 contains 17 residues. Germline-derived CDR1 and CDR2 are MNHEY and SVGEGT. V gave up 0 bases and J gave up 2 bases; unmatched junction bases: 5. CDR3 sequence (DNA): TGTGCCAGCAGTTACTCGTCAGGACTAGCGGGGCCCTACGAGCAGTACGTC. It codes for CASSYSSGLAGPYEQYV.

This clone was recorded a few times. V gene TRBV5-6 combines with J gene TRBJ1-2; D ambiguous. This CDR3 spans 14 amino acids. Trimming stripped 0 bases from V and 4 bases from J, with 10 bases between. The germline CDR1 and CDR2 sequences are SGHDT and YYEEEE. Here the CDR3 reads CASSLVSAPYGYTF. CDR3 sequence (DNA): TGTGCCAGCAGCTTGGTATCAGCCCCCTATGGCTACACCTTC.

This clone was seen only once. The chain carries TRBV21-1 and TRBJ1-1; the D call of TRBD1 is as the table states it, not checked on the DNA. TRBV21-1 represents a pseudogene. The length of the CDR3 is 16 residues. The CDR3 loop reads CASSAGQGPMNTEAFF. Written as DNA, the CDR3 is TGTGCCAGCAGCGCAGGACAGGGGCCGATGAACACTGAAGCTTTCTTT.